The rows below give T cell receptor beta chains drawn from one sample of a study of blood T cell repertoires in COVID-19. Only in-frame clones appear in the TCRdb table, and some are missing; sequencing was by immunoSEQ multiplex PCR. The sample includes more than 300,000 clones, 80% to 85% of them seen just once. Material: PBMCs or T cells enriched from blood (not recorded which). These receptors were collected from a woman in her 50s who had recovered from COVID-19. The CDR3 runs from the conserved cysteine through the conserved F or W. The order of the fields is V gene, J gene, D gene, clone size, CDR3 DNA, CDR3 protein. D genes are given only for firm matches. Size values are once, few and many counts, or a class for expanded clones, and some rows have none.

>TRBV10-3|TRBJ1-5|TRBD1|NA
TGTGCCATCGGGCCGAGCGACAGGGCGTTTCAGCCCCAGCATTTT
CAIGPSDRAFQPQHF
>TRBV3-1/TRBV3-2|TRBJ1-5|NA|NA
TGTGCCAGCAGCCAACAGGGCGGGGGCAATCAGCCCCAGCATTTT
CASSQQGGGNQPQHF
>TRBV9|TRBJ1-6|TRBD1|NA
TGTGCCAGCAGCGCAACAGGGGTCTATAATTCACCCCTCCACTTT
CASSATGVYNSPLHF
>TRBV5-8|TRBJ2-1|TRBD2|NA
TGTGCCAGCAGCGTGCCTATTGGCGGGGGGATTCCGGTCAATGAGCAGTTCTTC
CASSVPIGGGIPVNEQFF
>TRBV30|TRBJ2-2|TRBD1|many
TGTGCCTGGGCCGAGACAGGGGCGAACACCGGGGAGCTGTTTTTT
CAWAETGANTGELFF
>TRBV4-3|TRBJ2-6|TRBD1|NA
TGCGCCAGCAGCCAAGGGGGACAGGGGGTTGGTGGGGCCAACGTCCTGACTTTC
CASSQGGQGVGGANVLTF
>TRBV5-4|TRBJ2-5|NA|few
TGTGCCAGCAGCGCAGATAACAAACAAGAGACCCAGTACTTC
CASSADNKQETQYF
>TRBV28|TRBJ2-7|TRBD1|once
TGTGCCAGCAGGACCGGGACAGGGGGCGCCGGGGAGCAGTACTTC
CASRTGTGGAGEQYF
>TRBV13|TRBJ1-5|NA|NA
TGTGCCAGCAGCTTAGGCGCGATCGTTAATCAGCCCCAGCATTTT
CASSLGAIVNQPQHF
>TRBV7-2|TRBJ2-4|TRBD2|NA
TGTGCCAGCGGGTGGCGGGGGGCGAACATTCAGTACTTC
CASGWRGANIQYF
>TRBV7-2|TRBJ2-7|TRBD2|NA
TGTGCCAGCAGCTTTAGCGGGGGCCCCTACGAGCAGTACTTC
CASSFSGGPYEQYF
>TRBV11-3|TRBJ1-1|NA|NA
TGTGCCAGCAGCTTAGATCTAACCCACACTGAAGCTTTCTTT
CASSLDLTHTEAFF
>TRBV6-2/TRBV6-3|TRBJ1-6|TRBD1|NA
TGTGCCAGCAGTTCCACGGGACAGGGGATAAATTCACCCCTCCACTTT
CASSSTGQGINSPLHF